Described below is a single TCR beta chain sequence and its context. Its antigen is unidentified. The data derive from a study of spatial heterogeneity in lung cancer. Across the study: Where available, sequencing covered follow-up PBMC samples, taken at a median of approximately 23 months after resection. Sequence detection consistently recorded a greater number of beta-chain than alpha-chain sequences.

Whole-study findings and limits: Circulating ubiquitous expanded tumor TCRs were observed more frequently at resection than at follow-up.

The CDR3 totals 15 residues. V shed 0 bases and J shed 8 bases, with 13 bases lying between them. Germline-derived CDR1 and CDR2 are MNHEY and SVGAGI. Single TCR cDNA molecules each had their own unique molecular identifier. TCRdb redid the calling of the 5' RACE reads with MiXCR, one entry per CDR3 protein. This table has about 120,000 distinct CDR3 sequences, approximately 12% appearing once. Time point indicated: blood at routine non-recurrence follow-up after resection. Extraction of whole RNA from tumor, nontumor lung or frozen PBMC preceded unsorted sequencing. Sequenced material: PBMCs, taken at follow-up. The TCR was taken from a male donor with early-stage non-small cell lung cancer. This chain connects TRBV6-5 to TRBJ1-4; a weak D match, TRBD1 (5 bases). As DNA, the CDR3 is TGTGCCAGCAGTTACTCGGGACCCCCGCAGGAAAAACTGTTTTTT. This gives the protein CASSYSGPPQEKLFF.